This is a list of T cell receptor beta chains from one sample in a study of PD-1 blockade in classical Hodgkin lymphoma. Data came from immunoSEQ multiplex PCR; TCRdb stores just in-frame clones and leaves some out. The table shows fewer than 65,000 clones, with 80% to 90% occurring only once. This specimen was peripheral blood mononuclear cells (PBMCs), taken at baseline. All receptors come from a human donor with classical Hodgkin lymphoma. The CDR3 runs from the conserved cysteine through the conserved F or W. The D gene is left open where the match is weak. Only part of the rows carry a size: once, few, many, or a class if the clone is expanded.

V: TRBV6-1
D: NA
J: TRBJ1-2
size: NA
DNA: TGTGCCAGCAGTGAAGCGCTTCTGGGCTATGGCTACACCTTC
CDR3: CASSEALLGYGYTF

V: TRBV5-6
D: NA
J: TRBJ2-1
size: NA
DNA: TGTGTGGTCGGGGATGGAAATGAGCAGTTCTTC
CDR3: CVVGDGNEQFF

V: TRBV5-6
D: TRBD1
J: TRBJ1-6
size: once
DNA: TGTGCCAGCAGCGCCCGGACAGGTTATAATTCACCCCTCCACTTT
CDR3: CASSARTGYNSPLHF

V: TRBV6-1
D: NA
J: TRBJ2-7
size: NA
DNA: TGTGCCAGCAGTGTACCCAGCTCCTACGAGCAGTACTTC
CDR3: CASSVPSSYEQYF

V: TRBV4-2
D: NA
J: TRBJ2-7
size: NA
DNA: TGTGCCAGCAGCCAAGAAGTTTTTCTCGACGAGCAGTACTTC
CDR3: CASSQEVFLDEQYF

V: TRBV6-1
D: NA
J: TRBJ1-3
size: NA
DNA: TGTGCCAGCAGTGTTATTTGGAACACCATATATTTT
CDR3: CASSVIWNTIYF

V: TRBV27
D: NA
J: TRBJ2-1
size: NA
DNA: TGTGCCAGCAGTACCTCCCACAGGTACCGCGGCTACAATGAGCAGTTCTTC
CDR3: CASSTSHRYRGYNEQFF

V: TRBV14
D: NA
J: TRBJ1-1
size: NA
DNA: TGTGCCAGCAGCACACAGGGTGAAGCTTTCTTT
CDR3: CASSTQGEAFF

V: TRBV5-4
D: TRBD1
J: TRBJ2-5
size: NA
DNA: TGTGCCAGCAGCTCCGGACAGGGGGCGCGTCGGGAGACCCAGTACTTC
CDR3: CASSSGQGARRETQYF

V: TRBV6-5
D: NA
J: TRBJ1-1
size: NA
DNA: TGTGCCAGCCGCGACCGCGGGGGTGTGAACACTGAAGCTTTCTTT
CDR3: CASRDRGGVNTEAFF

V: TRBV2
D: NA
J: TRBJ1-5
size: NA
DNA: TGTGCCAGCAGTGAAGAGGGGGGCAATCAGCCCCAGCATTTT
CDR3: CASSEEGGNQPQHF

V: TRBV2
D: NA
J: TRBJ1-6
size: few
DNA: TGTGCCAGCAGTGGGCAGCAGATTAATTCACCCCTCCACTTT
CDR3: CASSGQQINSPLHF

V: TRBV18
D: TRBD2
J: TRBJ2-3
size: NA
DNA: TGTGCCAGCTCACCAGAGACTAGCGGGGGATCCGATACGCAGTATTTT
CDR3: CASSPETSGGSDTQYF

V: TRBV2
D: NA
J: TRBJ2-3
size: NA
DNA: TGTGCCAGCAGTGAAGACCGCGGTAATCAGGATACGCAGTATTTT
CDR3: CASSEDRGNQDTQYF

V: TRBV4-1
D: TRBD1
J: TRBJ2-5
size: NA
DNA: TGCGCCAGCAGCCCCTCCGGGACAGGGAAAGAGACCCAGTACTTC
CDR3: CASSPSGTGKETQYF

V: TRBV27
D: NA
J: TRBJ1-2
size: NA
DNA: TGTGCCAGCAGTTTTTCCCGGAAGAGCGGCTACACCTTC
CDR3: CASSFSRKSGYTF

V: TRBV5-4
D: NA
J: TRBJ1-2
size: NA
DNA: TGTGCCAGCAGCCCTGGAGCCTATGGCTACACCTTC
CDR3: CASSPGAYGYTF

V: TRBV28
D: NA
J: TRBJ1-5
size: NA
DNA: TGTGCCAGCAGTTCGCGGGGGTCCAATCAGCCCCAGCATTTT
CDR3: CASSSRGSNQPQHF

V: TRBV18
D: NA
J: TRBJ1-2
size: NA
DNA: TGTGCCAGCTCACCTTCGGGGGCGCCTTATGGCTACACCTTC
CDR3: CASSPSGAPYGYTF

V: TRBV5-6
D: NA
J: TRBJ1-6
size: NA
DNA: TGTGCCAGCAGCTTTCGGACAGACTCAATTTATTCACCCCTCCACTTT
CDR3: CASSFRTDSIYSPLHF

V: TRBV4-2
D: NA
J: TRBJ2-2
size: NA
DNA: TGTGCCAGCAGCTCCCGACAGACCCTGTCGAACACCGGGGAGCTGTTTTTT
CDR3: CASSSRQTLSNTGELFF

V: TRBV7-9
D: TRBD1
J: TRBJ2-7
size: NA
DNA: TGTGCCAGCAGCTCTCCCGGGACAGGGTATCTAGAGCAGTACTTC
CDR3: CASSSPGTGYLEQYF

V: TRBV6-1
D: TRBD1
J: TRBJ1-5
size: NA
DNA: TGTGCCAGCAGTGAACCATCTCTCGGACAGGTTCCGCCCCAGCATTTT
CDR3: CASSEPSLGQVPPQHF

V: TRBV6-1
D: NA
J: TRBJ1-5
size: NA
DNA: TGTGCCAGCAGGCCCGCGTCGAGTCAGCCCCAGCATTTT
CDR3: CASRPASSQPQHF

V: TRBV7-9
D: TRBD2
J: TRBJ2-1
size: NA
DNA: TGTGCCAGTCAGGCTAGCGGGGGGAATGAGCAGTTCTTC
CDR3: CASQASGGNEQFF

V: TRBV28
D: NA
J: TRBJ2-7
size: NA
DNA: TGTGCCAGCAGCCCCGACAGGATTCGCTCCTACGAGCAGTACTTC
CDR3: CASSPDRIRSYEQYF

V: TRBV7-9
D: NA
J: TRBJ1-4
size: NA
DNA: TGTGCCAGCAGCTTACGCGGTAGCCATAATGAAAAACTGTTTTTT
CDR3: CASSLRGSHNEKLFF

V: TRBV7-2
D: NA
J: TRBJ1-1
size: NA
DNA: TGTGCCAGCAGCTTAGCACTGGGAAGACAAACCGAAGCTTTCTTT
CDR3: CASSLALGRQTEAFF

V: TRBV4-1
D: NA
J: TRBJ1-5
size: NA
DNA: TGCGCCAGCAGCCAAGTCGAGGGGTTGCCCCAGCATTTT
CDR3: CASSQVEGLPQHF

V: TRBV28
D: NA
J: TRBJ1-1
size: NA
DNA: TGTGCCAGCAGTTTCCAGGGCGGGAAGCCTGAAGCTTTCTTT
CDR3: CASSFQGGKPEAFF

V: TRBV18
D: NA
J: TRBJ2-5
size: once
DNA: TGTGCCAGCTCACTCGGAGCAACACCGGAGACCCAGTACTTC
CDR3: CASSLGATPETQYF

V: TRBV25-1
D: NA
J: TRBJ2-7
size: NA
DNA: TGTGCCAGCACGGGGAGCTCCTACGAGCAGTACTTC
CDR3: CASTGSSYEQYF

V: TRBV6-1
D: NA
J: TRBJ1-1
size: NA
DNA: TGTGCCTCCGCACCTAACACTGAAGCTTTCTTT
CDR3: CASAPNTEAFF

V: TRBV28
D: NA
J: TRBJ1-1
size: NA
DNA: TGTGCCAGCAGTTTAGGACAGAGCACTGAAGCTTTCTTT
CDR3: CASSLGQSTEAFF